Reported below is one T cell receptor (beta chain). The data originate from a study of blood T cell repertoires in COVID-19. Study in general: Whether acute or convalescent, the COVID-19 samples came from the United States, Italy and Spain. From T cells, B-cell-depleted T cells, or PBMCs came the material, which was cDNA or gDNA.

The V segment lost 6 bases and the J segment 2 bases; nucleotides outside the gene matches: 6. The CDR3 loop spans 14 amino acids. The germline V gene encodes CDR1 SNHLY and CDR2 FYNNEI. Authors' analysis steps: How many nucleated cells were present was estimated from reference gene primer amplification. The table came from immunoSEQ multiplex PCR; TCRdb's copy has only in-frame clones and leaves some out. V and J calls and clone size follow that table, whereas D and trimming were derived from the DNA. The data contain some 130,000 clones, about 85% of them singletons. The chain uses TRBV2 and TRBJ2-7; TRBD1 matches 8 bases. This TCR derives from an elderly man with acute or convalescent COVID-19. Sequencing input: peripheral blood. The CDR3 coding sequence is TGTGCCAGCAGGACCCGGGACAGGACCTACGAGCAGTACTTC. It translates to CASRTRDRTYEQYF.